The rows below give T cell receptor beta chains drawn from one sample of a study of CD8 T cells in Susac syndrome. One entry per CDR3 protein results from TCRdb running MiXCR on the immunoSEQ multiplex PCR reads. This table has tens of thousands of distinct CDR3 sequences, 85% to 95% appearing once. The sequenced sample was CD8+ T cells from PBMCs. The receptors were sampled from a human donor in good health. The CDR3 runs from the conserved cysteine through the conserved F or W. A D gene is named only where the DNA matches it firmly. A row's size may be missing; if present it is once, few, many or a size class.

>NA|NA|TRBJ2-5|TRBV6-1
TGTGCCAGCAGTGTAGGGACGAAGAAAGAGACCCAGTACTTC
CASSVGTKKETQYF
>once|NA|TRBJ2-7|TRBV6-5
TGTGCCAGCACCATCTTCAGGGACGGGCGCGAGCAGTACTTC
CASTIFRDGREQYF
>NA|TRBD1|TRBJ1-2|TRBV7-9
TGTGCCAGCAGCTTTGGACAGGGTAGAGATGGCTACACCTTC
CASSFGQGRDGYTF
>NA|NA|TRBJ1-5|TRBV19
TGTGCCAGTAGTGTGGGAGGGGAGACTGGGCCCCAGCATTTT
CASSVGGETGPQHF
>NA|TRBD2|TRBJ2-2|TRBV24-1
TGTGCCGTGCGGGGGGGCACCGGGGAGCTGTTTTTT
CAVRGGTGELFF
>NA|NA|TRBJ2-5|TRBV7-9
TGTGCCAGCAGCTTAGTGAACCGCGCGGGGGAGACCCAGTACTTC
CASSLVNRAGETQYF
>few|NA|TRBJ1-3|TRBV27
TGTGCCAGCAGTTTAGCAAGCTCTGGAAACACCATATATTTT
CASSLASSGNTIYF
>NA|TRBD2|TRBJ2-7|TRBV2
TGTGCCAGCAAGGACCAAACCGGGACTAGCGGTTGGGAGCAGTACTTC
CASKDQTGTSGWEQYF
>NA|NA|TRBJ2-2|TRBV9
TGTGCCAGCAGCGTCCCGCAGGGGCCGGCGGACACCGGGGAGCTGTTTTTT
CASSVPQGPADTGELFF
>NA|NA|TRBJ2-1|TRBV20-1
TGCAGTGCTACCTCTACAGGGCCGAGCTCCTACAATGAGCAGTTCTTC
CSATSTGPSSYNEQFF
>NA|TRBD2|TRBJ2-5|TRBV5-6
TGTGCCAGCAGCCCCGGGACTAGCGTGGAGACCCAGTACTTC
CASSPGTSVETQYF
>NA|NA|TRBJ2-7|TRBV7-9
TGTGCCAGCAGCGCGGGGGCATTCGAGCAGTACTTC
CASSAGAFEQYF
>once|NA|TRBJ2-2|TRBV9
TGTGCCAGCAGCGTAAAGTACACCGGGGAGCTGTTTTTT
CASSVKYTGELFF
>few|TRBD2|TRBJ2-7|TRBV7-2
TGTGCCAGCAGCTTAGGGCTAGCGGGGTCGTACGAGCAGTACTTC
CASSLGLAGSYEQYF
>NA|TRBD1|TRBJ1-1|TRBV3-1
TGTGCCAGCAGCCAAGAGGACAGGACGAACACTGAAGCTTTCTTT
CASSQEDRTNTEAFF
>NA|NA|TRBJ2-7|TRBV7-7
TGTGCCAGCAGCTTGACACAAGCCTACGAGCAGTACTTC
CASSLTQAYEQYF
>NA|NA|TRBJ2-7|TRBV27
TGTGCCAGCAGTTTCGGTCCAGGGTCCTACGAGCAGTACTTC
CASSFGPGSYEQYF
>NA|TRBD1|TRBJ2-7|TRBV27
TGTGCCAGCAGTTTATGGGGAGACAGGGGGCTTTACGAGCAGTACTTC
CASSLWGDRGLYEQYF
>NA|NA|TRBJ1-1|TRBV3-1
TGTGCCAGCAGCCAAGATATGCGGGGGGGCGCTGAAGCTTTCTTT
CASSQDMRGGAEAFF
>NA|NA|TRBJ2-1|TRBV29-1
TGCAGCGTTGCTGACGACTACAATGAGCAGTTCTTC
CSVADDYNEQFF